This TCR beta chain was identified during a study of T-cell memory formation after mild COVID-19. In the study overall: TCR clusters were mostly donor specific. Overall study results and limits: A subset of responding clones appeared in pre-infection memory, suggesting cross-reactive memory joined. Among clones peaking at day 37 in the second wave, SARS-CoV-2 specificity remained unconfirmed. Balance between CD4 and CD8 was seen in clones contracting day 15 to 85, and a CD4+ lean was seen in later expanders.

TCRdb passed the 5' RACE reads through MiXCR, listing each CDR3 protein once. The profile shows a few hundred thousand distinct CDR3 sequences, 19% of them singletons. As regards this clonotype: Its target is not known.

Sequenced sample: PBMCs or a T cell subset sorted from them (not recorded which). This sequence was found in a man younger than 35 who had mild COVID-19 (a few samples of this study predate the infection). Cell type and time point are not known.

The CDR3 loop reads CASSLGLGGDTQYF. Here the CDR3 DNA reads TGCGCCAGCAGCTTGGGGCTAGGGGGAGATACGCAGTATTTT. V is TRBV5-1 and J is TRBJ2-3; possible D gene TRBD1, 6 bases. The CDR3 loop spans 14 amino acids. Trimming left V 0 bases short and J 5 bases short, with 10 bases between. From germline, CDR1 is SGHRS and CDR2 YFSETQ. The whole variable domain, remainder taken from reference TRBV5-1 and TRBJ2-3, is KAGVTQTPRYLIKTRGQQVTLSCSPISGHRSVSWYQQTPGQGLQFLFEYFSETQRNKGNFPGRFSGRQFSNSRSEMNVSTLELGDSALYLCASSLGLGGDTQYFGPGTRLTVL.